Sequencing of this T cell receptor beta chain was carried out in a study of PD-L1 blockade in urothelial cancer. What went into each PCR as a spike was synthetic TCR analog templates. The table came from immunoSEQ multiplex PCR; TCRdb's copy has only in-frame clones and leaves some out. The sample has some 29,000 clones; around 87% are singletons. Between the trimmed V and J ends, which lost 5 bases and 5 bases, there was a span of 17 bases. The length of the CDR3 is 15 residues. Looked up from germline, CDR1 is MNHNS and CDR2 is SASEGT. The sequence derives from a man over 45 with urothelial cancer. V usage is TRBV6-1 and J usage is TRBJ2-3, with TRBD1 as a possible D gene (6 bases). Sequencing used PBMCs, obtained around atezolizumab (anti-PD-L1) treatment. CDR3 loop: CASSSLGQYLDTQYF. The CDR3 DNA reads TGTGCCAGCAGTAGTCTCGGACAGTACTTAGATACGCAGTATTTT.